The 30 T cell receptor beta chains listed next were all sequenced from one sample in a study of technical replicates of blood from a handful of donors (dated by TCRdb to between 2016 and 2019). The library was produced with the immunoSEQ multiplex PCR assay. In TCRdb, the immuneACCESS table is reduced to in-frame sequences with V and J assigned. These tables do not hold every clone; where another copy was compared, an unresolved V gene accounts for under half, and the others remain unexplained. The sample table holds tens of thousands of clones, of which nearly 98% were seen once. Around 0.15% of the sample goes to the ten largest clones. The specimen was T cells isolated from PBMCs. Receptors were obtained from a human donor in good health.

Concerning this clone: One end of the junction varies from germline; a read error may be responsible. The rearrangement uses TRBV27 and TRBJ2-4, with a tentative D call TRBD1 (5 bases). The germline CDR1 and CDR2 sequences are MNHEY and SMNVEV (reference sequence). The length of the CDR3 is 18 residues. The CDR3 sequence is CASLGFWNFRVGKNIQYF. In DNA form, the CDR3 reads TGTGCCAGCCTTGGCTTTTGGAATTTCAGGGTCGGCAAAAATATTCAGTACTTC.

The V and J genes are TRBV11-2 and TRBJ2-7; 9 bases align to TRBD2. Germline lookup yields CDR1 SGHAT and CDR2 FQNNGV. V trimming: 1 base; J trimming: 6 bases; junction bases outside the gene matches: 4. The CDR3 is made up of 14 amino acids. This chain's CDR3 is CASSLGGSGGEQYF. In DNA form, the CDR3 reads TGTGCCAGCAGCTTAGGGGGTAGCGGGGGCGAGCAGTACTTC.

CDR3 in DNA: TGTGCCAGCAGCCACGACAGGGCTGGGGCCAACGTCCTGACTTTC. Its translation is CASSHDRAGANVLTF. The rearrangement uses TRBV7-8 and TRBJ2-6; 7 bases map to TRBD1. V lost 5 bases, J lost 2 bases, and 3 bases stayed unmatched. Germline V gives CDR1 SGHVS, CDR2 FQNEAQ. The CDR3 runs to 15 residues.

This clone was counted once. The V gene is TRBV5-1, the J gene TRBJ1-1; no reliable D call. CDR3 length: 13 amino acids. Trimming took 1 base from V and 5 from J, leaving 9 bases between them. CDR1 SGHRS and CDR2 YFSETQ come from the germline V gene. CDR3 loop: CASSLYGETEAFF. The CDR3 bases are TGCGCCAGCAGCTTGTACGGGGAAACTGAAGCTTTCTTT.

This rearrangement joins TRBV10-3 to TRBJ1-2; 11 bases are a match to TRBD1. V was pared by 7 bases and J by 4 bases, with 5 bases of the junction left unmatched. This CDR3 has 14 amino acids. CDR1 and CDR2 (germline): ENHRY, SYGVKD. CDR3 loop: CAIIRDRGSYGYTF. In nucleotides, the CDR3 is TGTGCCATCATTCGGGACAGGGGGTCCTATGGCTACACCTTC.

The chain joins TRBV5-1 to TRBJ2-5; D possibly corresponds to TRBD1 (5 bases). V was trimmed by 0 bases and J by 1 base, leaving 7 bases between them. The CDR3 loop spans 14 amino acids. CDR1 SGHRS and CDR2 YFSETQ come from the germline V gene. CDR3 bases: TGCGCCAGCAGCTTGGGACAGTTCCAAGAGACCCAGTACTTC. Amino acid sequence: CASSLGQFQETQYF.

The chain joins TRBV9 to TRBJ2-5, with D possibly matching TRBD2 (5 bases). This CDR3 spans 14 amino acids. In germline, CDR1 is SGDLS, CDR2 YYNGEE. V gave up 3 bases and J gave up 2 bases, with 11 bases separating them. The CDR3 loop reads CASSASGLQETQYF. The DNA for the CDR3 is TGTGCCAGCAGCGCGAGCGGCTTGCAAGAGACCCAGTACTTC.

The chain carries TRBV19 and TRBJ2-2, with 7 bases matching TRBD1. J was trimmed by 4 bases and V by 5 bases; bases with no gene match: 4. This CDR3 region has 14 residues. Germline CDR1 LNHDA, CDR2 SQIVND (reference sequence). The CDR3 loop is CASSRDRFTGELFF. The CDR3 region has the DNA TGTGCCAGTAGTCGGGACAGATTCACCGGGGAGCTGTTTTTT.

This chain uses TRBV9 with TRBJ2-7; 8 bases are a match to TRBD1. With 0 bases clipped from V and 4 bases from J, the junction kept 6 bases outside the gene matches. This CDR3 is built from 15 residues. Germline loops: CDR1 SGDLS, CDR2 YYNGEE. CDR3 DNA: TGTGCCAGCAGCGTAGACGCAGGGGGCCCTTACGAGCAGTACTTC. Protein: CASSVDAGGPYEQYF.

The V gene is TRBV6-4, the J gene TRBJ2-1; TRBD2 agrees at 10 bases. The CDR3 runs 15 residues. V shed 0 bases, J shed 6 bases, and the junction held 2 bases outside the gene matches. Germline V gene sequence: CDR1 MRHNA, CDR2 SNTAGT. CDR3 sequence: CASSDSSGGANEQFF. In DNA, the CDR3 is TGTGCCAGCAGTGACTCGAGCGGGGGGGCCAATGAGCAGTTCTTC.

The chain is built from TRBV19 and TRBJ1-5, with 8 bases fitting TRBD1. Germline values: CDR1 LNHDA, CDR2 SQIVND (reference sequence). Losses at the gene ends were 3 bases for V and 6 bases for J; bases not matched to a gene: 13. CDR3 size: 17 residues. In DNA form, the CDR3 reads TGTGCCAGTAGTATCCCAAACTTCGGACAGGGAGGTCAGCCCCAGCATTTT. This codes for CASSIPNFGQGGQPQHF.

The rearrangement uses TRBV4-1 and TRBJ1-5, with D possibly TRBD1 on 6 matching bases. Germline values: CDR1 MGHRA, CDR2 YSYEKL. V was clipped by 4 bases and J by 2 bases, with 15 bases between them. The CDR3 length is 16 residues. The CDR3 sequence: CASSRLTGLGNQPQHF. In nucleotides, the CDR3 is TGCGCCAGCAGCCGACTCACAGGGTTGGGCAATCAGCCCCAGCATTTT.

The chain joins TRBV5-4 to TRBJ2-3; D possibly corresponds to TRBD2 (5 bases). The CDR3 consists of 15 residues. V was trimmed by 0 bases and J by 3 bases, leaving 11 bases between them. Germline V CDR1 and CDR2: SGHNT, YYREEE (reference sequence). CDR3 nucleotides: TGTGCCAGCAGCTTGGGATCGGGAAGGACAGATACGCAGTATTTT. Translation: CASSLGSGRTDTQYF.

The chain is built from TRBV5-3 and TRBJ2-1, with TRBD1 identical over 11 bases. TRBV5-3 is reported as an ORF; its role is uncertain. Trimming removed 3 bases from V and 5 bases from J; junction bases left unmatched: 13. CDR3 length equals 18 residues. CDR3 loop: CARSSGTGGVPFDNEQFF. In nucleotides, the CDR3 is TGTGCCAGAAGCTCTGGGACAGGGGGTGTTCCTTTCGACAATGAGCAGTTCTTC.

This clone was recorded once. This chain links TRBV5-1 with TRBJ2-3; 7 bases agree with TRBD2. The CDR3 length is 16 residues. The germline V gene has CDR1 SGHRS and CDR2 YFSETQ. The V and J ends lost 0 bases and 1 base, in that order; junction bases with no gene match: 5. The CDR3 sequence is CASSLALADRTDTQYF. The CDR3 DNA follows: TGCGCCAGCAGCTTGGCTCTAGCGGACCGCACAGATACGCAGTATTTT.

The CDR3 loop reads CASSKQDYGYTF. The CDR3, as DNA: TGTGCCAGCAGTAAACAGGACTATGGCTACACCTTC. The V call is TRBV28, the J call TRBJ1-2; possibly TRBD1 for D (5 bases). This CDR3 is built from 12 residues. V lost 5 bases and J 3 bases, leaving 7 bases between the germline ends. Germline V gives CDR1 MDHEN, CDR2 SYDVKM.

The V call is TRBV5-1, the J call TRBJ2-7; 13 nucleotides align to TRBD2. Germline V lookup: CDR1 SGHRS, CDR2 YFSETQ. V lost 4 bases and J lost 2; bases outside the gene matches: 9. The CDR3 totals 17 residues. The CDR3 protein is CASSPGLAGAAAYEQYF. CDR3 DNA sequence: TGCGCCAGCAGCCCCGGACTAGCGGGAGCTGCGGCCTACGAGCAGTACTTC.

This chain links TRBV5-8 with TRBJ2-1; D gene uncertain. Trimming removed 0 bases from V and 8 bases from J, with 6 bases in between. The CDR3 totals 12 residues. The germline CDR1 and CDR2 sequences are SGHTS and YDEGEE. CDR3 DNA sequence: TGTGCCAGCAGCTTGGCTTTCGATGAGCAGTTCTTC. Translated, it gives CASSLAFDEQFF.

The chain carries TRBV4-2 and TRBJ2-7; D gene uncertain. Per the germline V gene, CDR1 is LGHNA and CDR2 is YNFKEQ. The V and J ends lost 0 bases and 3 bases respectively, with 12 bases between them. The CDR3 sequence is 15 residues long. CDR3 sequence reads: CASSQEWLDGYEQYF. The CDR3 nucleotides are TGTGCCAGCAGCCAAGAATGGCTCGATGGCTACGAGCAGTACTTC.

The rearrangement uses TRBV7-6 and TRBJ2-1; 7 bases agree with TRBD2. CDR3 length: 15 residues. Trimming removed 5 bases from V and 6 bases from J; junction bases left unmatched: 10. CDR1 is SGHVS and CDR2 is FNYEAQ in the germline V gene. The CDR3 region is CASSLPPGGGNEQFF. As DNA, the CDR3 is TGTGCCAGCAGCCTCCCTCCGGGAGGCGGCAATGAGCAGTTCTTC.

This clone was observed a single time. The chain carries TRBV29-1 and TRBJ2-7; no clear D. Germline V gene data show CDR1 as SQVTM and CDR2 as ANQGSEA. Trimming left V 0 bases short and J 1 base short, with 7 bases between. The CDR3 contains 13 residues. DNA of the CDR3: TGCAGCGTTGAAGAGCGAGGATCCTACGAGCAGTACTTC. Protein: CSVEERGSYEQYF.

The chain uses TRBV7-9 and TRBJ2-7; D is uncertain. V lost 2 bases and J lost 3, with 5 bases in between. Germline V gene lookup returns CDR1 SEHNR and CDR2 FQNEAQ (reference sequence). The CDR3 spans 12 residues. CDR3 amino acids: CASSLTGYEQYF. The CDR3 bases are TGTGCCAGCAGCTTAACCGGCTACGAGCAGTACTTC.

The chain joins TRBV11-2 to TRBJ1-1; no definite D call. CDR3 length: 13 residues. Germline assignment: CDR1 SGHAT and CDR2 FQNNGV. Trimming shortened V by 7 bases and J by 4 bases, and 13 bases separated the two germline ends. CDR3 region: CASTPVGSTEAFF. In DNA, the CDR3 is TGTGCCAGCACCCCTGTGGGGAGCACTGAAGCTTTCTTT.

This chain links TRBV4-1 with TRBJ2-2, with D maybe TRBD1 (6 bases). The CDR3 extends over 15 amino acids. CDR1 is MGHRA, CDR2 YSYEKL, per germline. Trimming removed 2 bases from V and 7 bases from J, with 14 bases in between. CDR3 nucleotides: TGCGCCAGCAGCCAATGGTCAGGGGACGGCGGGGAGCTGTTTTTT. Protein product: CASSQWSGDGGELFF.

The chain joins TRBV2 to TRBJ1-2; tentatively, D is TRBD1 (6 bases). The germline V and J ends were trimmed by 9 bases and 3 bases, with 14 bases remaining between them. Germline V CDR1 and CDR2: SNHLY, FYNNEI. CDR3 length: 13 amino acids. CDR3 nucleotides: TGTGCCAGTGGGGACATCGGGGACTATGGCTACACCTTC. Protein: CASGDIGDYGYTF.

The V call is TRBV6-5, the J call TRBJ1-2, with 8 bases lining up with TRBD1. The germline V gene has CDR1 MNHEY and CDR2 SVGAGI. The CDR3 has 14 amino acids. Unmatched junction bases numbered 10, after V lost 6 bases and J lost 7 bases. As DNA, the CDR3 is TGTGCCAGCAGAACCGGGACAGGCGAGGGTGGCTACACCTTC. This gives the protein CASRTGTGEGGYTF.

The chain recombines TRBV4-1 with TRBJ2-7, with 9 positions matching TRBD1. CDR1 and CDR2 (germline): MGHRA, YSYEKL. The CDR3 runs 16 residues. The junction had 7 bases not matched to a gene; V was cut back by 0 bases and J by 4 bases. The CDR3 sequence is CASSQEWTDRGYEQYF. The CDR3 bases are TGCGCCAGCAGCCAAGAATGGACGGACAGGGGTTACGAGCAGTACTTC.

This chain joins TRBV14 and TRBJ2-5; 9 positions agree with TRBD2. V gave up 5 bases and J gave up 4 bases; unmatched junction bases: 8. This CDR3 comprises 15 residues. CDR1 is SGHDN, CDR2 FVKESK, per germline. The CDR3 spells CASSSQGLAIETQYF. The CDR3 nucleotides read TGTGCCAGCAGCTCACAGGGACTAGCCATAGAGACCCAGTACTTC.

The chain combines TRBV5-1 with TRBJ1-1; no clear D gene. The length of the CDR3 is 13 residues. Per germline, CDR1 SGHRS and CDR2 YFSETQ. Trimming pared 2 bases from V and 5 bases from J, leaving 10 bases between. In DNA, the CDR3 is TGCGCCAGCAGCTTATACTCCGGGACTGAAGCTTTCTTT. It specifies CASSLYSGTEAFF.

The chain couples TRBV5-6 to TRBJ2-7; no clear D. Germline V gives CDR1 SGHDT, CDR2 YYEEEE. Trimming left V 2 bases short and J 6 bases short, with 6 bases between. The CDR3 runs 11 residues. CDR3 sequence (DNA): TGTGCCAGCAGCTTTGTCAGCGAGCAGTACTTC. Its protein is CASSFVSEQYF.